The clone carrying this TCR beta chain has a handful of counts. Its antigen is as yet unknown. The CDR3 consists of 12 residues. The ends were cut back, 0 bases at V and 5 bases at J, with 3 bases in the middle. Per the germline V gene, CDR1 is ENHRY and CDR2 is SYGVKD. This sample was taken from a study of beta chain features in type 1 diabetes. Expressed TCRB transcripts were sequenced, since all the RNA that had been isolated was reverse transcribed. It was found that naive, central memory and regulatory T cell samples averaged around 3.8 million reads. Some clones are missing from TCRdb's copy, which holds only in-frame ones; the method was immunoSEQ multiplex PCR. The sample lists under 300,000 clones; around 20% were seen once. General study points: Among patients with Type 1 diabetes, TCRB CDR3s were moderately but significantly shorter in every one of the four CD4+ subsets.

The receptor was isolated from a woman aged 40 to 50 with type 1 diabetes. Specimen: naive CD4+ T cells from blood. The chain combines TRBV10-3 with TRBJ2-3, with unresolved D. CDR3: CAISESQDTQYF. The CDR3 coding sequence is TGTGCCATCAGTGAGTCCCAAGATACGCAGTATTTT.